The 21 T cell receptor beta chains presented below share a single source sample, sequenced in a study of blood T cell repertoires in COVID-19. Using immunoSEQ multiplex PCR, the repertoire was profiled, and TCRdb retains in-frame clones only, with some absent. The sample records about 120,000 clones, about 85% being singletons. The sample taken for sequencing was peripheral blood. The source of these receptors is a woman of 80 years or more with acute or convalescent COVID-19.

V is TRBV7-9 and J is TRBJ1-3, with 10 bases aligning to TRBD1. Germline assignment: CDR1 SEHNR and CDR2 FQNEAQ (reference sequence). Trimming removed 4 bases from V and 3 bases from J; junction bases left unmatched: 12. The CDR3 is made up of 18 amino acids. CDR3 sequence (DNA): TGTGCCAGCAGCTCGCCCAGGACAGGGGGACTTTATGGAAACACCATATATTTT. It is translated as CASSSPRTGGLYGNTIYF.

V is TRBV18 and J is TRBJ2-5; D not certain. Germline V gene data show CDR1 as KGHSH and CDR2 as LQKENI. V lost 2 bases, J lost 5 bases, and 9 bases lay in between. This CDR3 is built from 13 residues. CDR3 nucleotide sequence: TGTGCCAGCTCACCATTAGCCCGGGAGACCCAGTACTTC. Its protein product is CASSPLARETQYF.

The chain couples TRBV6-5 to TRBJ2-5, with 10 nucleotides matching TRBD1. Germline V CDR1 and CDR2: MNHEY, SVGAGI. Unmatched junction bases numbered 10, after V lost 7 bases and J lost 5 bases. This CDR3 region has 15 residues. CDR3 coding DNA: TGTGCCAGCACCCAGGGGGGGACAGGGGCCGAGACCCAGTACTTC. Its protein is CASTQGGTGAETQYF.

This sequence joins TRBV7-9 and TRBJ2-7, with a weak D call TRBD1 (6 bases). The V end lost 2 bases, the J end lost 6 bases, and 8 bases lay between the germline ends. The V gene's germline CDR1 is SEHNR and CDR2 FQNEAQ (reference sequence). The CDR3 runs to 12 residues. The CDR3 spells CASSLSRGEQYF. The CDR3 nucleotides are TGTGCCAGCAGCTTAAGCAGGGGCGAGCAGTACTTC.

The chain links TRBV18 to TRBJ2-4, with D perhaps matching TRBD1 (5 bases). The CDR3 contains 14 residues. V dropped 6 bases and J dropped 8 bases, with 17 bases sitting between them. Germline V gene lookup returns CDR1 KGHSH and CDR2 LQKENI. CDR3 nucleotide sequence: TGTGCCAGCTCCCCTCTTGGGGCGATGGACATTCAGTACTTC. Protein product: CASSPLGAMDIQYF.

V and J are TRBV15 and TRBJ2-7, with 7 bases matching TRBD2. From germline, CDR1 is LNHNV and CDR2 YYDKDF (reference sequence). The length of the CDR3 is 15 residues. V lost 1 base and J lost 6; bases outside the gene matches: 9. The CDR3 loop is CATSRVGEGASEQYF. CDR3 nucleotide sequence: TGTGCCACCAGCAGAGTCGGGGAGGGAGCGAGCGAGCAGTACTTC.

The DNA for the CDR3 is TGTGCCAGCAGCGTCGGGACAGGGACAGATACGCAGTATTTT. Protein product: CASSVGTGTDTQYF. This sequence joins TRBV7-7 and TRBJ2-3; TRBD1 matches at 9 bases. The CDR3 totals 14 residues. Germline V gene lookup returns CDR1 SSHAT and CDR2 FNYEAQ (reference sequence). V shed 5 bases, J shed 3 bases, and the junction held 3 bases outside the gene matches.

The chain links TRBV12-3 or TRBV12-4 to TRBJ1-2, with TRBD1 identical over 7 bases. This CDR3 is built from 13 residues. V dropped 6 bases and J dropped 8; count of bases not matched to a gene: 9. The CDR3 bases are TGTGCCAGCAGGAATACAGGGGCGCGGGGCTACACCTTC. Translating gives CASRNTGARGYTF.

This rearrangement joins TRBV6-5 to TRBJ2-3, with D possibly matching TRBD1 (5 bases). The CDR3 spans 14 residues. CDR1 and CDR2 (germline): MNHEY, SVGAGI. The V gene lost 4 bases and the J gene lost 0 bases, with 8 bases spanning the gap. The CDR3 bases are TGTGCCAGCAGTTTGACAGTTAGCACAGATACGCAGTATTTT. It yields the protein CASSLTVSTDTQYF.

The chain carries TRBV27 and TRBJ2-5; 7 bases line up with TRBD2. This CDR3 has 12 amino acids. CDR1 MNHEY and CDR2 SMNVEV come from the germline V gene (reference sequence). Trimming took 10 bases from V and 4 from J; bases not matched to a gene: 6. The CDR3 sequence is CATRGEVETQYF. In nucleotides, the CDR3 is TGTGCCACCCGGGGGGAAGTAGAGACCCAGTACTTC.

This clone was detected only a few times. The chain uses TRBV7-2 and TRBJ1-6, with D hard to call. The V gene lost 1 base and the J gene lost 3 bases, with 4 bases spanning the gap. The germline CDR1 and CDR2 sequences are SGHTA and FQGNSA. The CDR3 is 14 residues long. This CDR3 is CASSLDSYNSPLHF. The CDR3 DNA sequence: TGTGCCAGCAGCTTAGACAGCTATAATTCACCCCTCCACTTT.

The CDR3 region has the DNA TGTGCCAGCAGCTTAGAGGACAGGGTCTACGAGCAGTACTTC. Its translation is CASSLEDRVYEQYF. The V gene is TRBV7-2, the J gene TRBJ2-7, with 8 bases fitting TRBD1. This CDR3 has 14 residues. J gave up 3 bases and V 1 base, and 2 bases lay outside the gene matches. The germline V gene encodes CDR1 SGHTA and CDR2 FQGNSA.

The table lists this clone with a count of one. J is TRBJ2-5 and V is TRBV19; D possibly corresponds to TRBD2 (7 bases). Trimming stripped 3 bases from V and 5 bases from J, with 19 bases between. The CDR3 length is 16 residues. Looked up from germline, CDR1 is LNHDA and CDR2 is SQIVND (reference sequence). The CDR3 bases are TGTGCCAGTAGTATGGGGGCGGGGGCCATCCCGGAGACCCAGTACTTC. It codes for CASSMGAGAIPETQYF.

This chain joins TRBV7-8 and TRBJ1-2; 8 bases are a match to TRBD1. Germline CDR1 is SGHVS and CDR2 is FQNEAQ. J lost 8 bases, V lost 5 bases, and 10 bases had no gene match. This CDR3 has 14 amino acids. The CDR3 region has the DNA TGTGCCAGCAGCCGGACCGACAGGGGTGAGGGCTACACCTTC. Its translation is CASSRTDRGEGYTF.

This chain links TRBV6-6 with TRBJ2-2; D is possibly TRBD1 (7 bases). The CDR3 contains 14 residues. Germline V gene lookup returns CDR1 MNHNY and CDR2 SVGAGI (reference sequence). Trimming stripped 4 bases from V and 7 bases from J, with 13 bases between. The CDR3 DNA is TGTGCCAGCAGTTCCCGACAGGGAGGCGGGGAGCTGTTTTTT. Encoded protein: CASSSRQGGGELFF.

This sequence joins TRBV5-1 and TRBJ2-1; 9 bases agree with TRBD1. Germline lookup yields CDR1 SGHRS and CDR2 YFSETQ. The CDR3 extends over 14 amino acids. Trimming took 0 bases from V and 9 from J; bases not matched to a gene: 4. The CDR3 protein is CASSLEGTGSEQFF. DNA of the CDR3: TGCGCCAGCAGCTTGGAGGGGACAGGGTCTGAGCAGTTCTTC.

The chain carries TRBV24-1 and TRBJ2-5; 7 nucleotides align to TRBD2. CDR1 is KGHDR and CDR2 is SFDVKD in the germline V gene. The CDR3 spans 15 residues. V lost 3 bases, J lost 1 base, and 4 bases stayed unmatched. The CDR3 coding sequence is TGTGCCACCAGTGATGGGGGGGTAGGCCAAGAGACCCAGTACTTC. It codes for CATSDGGVGQETQYF.

The J gene is TRBJ2-7, the V gene TRBV5-4; 11 bases are shared with TRBD2. Trimming took 9 bases from V and 7 from J; bases not matched to a gene: 18. Germline V gives CDR1 SGHNT, CDR2 YYREEE (reference sequence). The CDR3 extends over 16 amino acids. The CDR3 nucleotides read TGTGCCACCCACATCGGGGCTAGCGGGGGGACGGGAGAGCAGTACGTC. Translated: CATHIGASGGTGEQYV.

V is TRBV27 and J is TRBJ1-5; 10 positions agree with TRBD1. Germline CDR1 is MNHEY and CDR2 is SMNVEV (reference sequence). The trim removed 5 bases at V and 6 bases at J, leaving 7 bases unmatched. The CDR3 extends over 15 amino acids. The CDR3 loop reads CASSRQGAQGQPQHF. CDR3 sequence (DNA): TGTGCCAGCAGTAGACAGGGGGCGCAAGGTCAGCCCCAGCATTTT.

The CDR3 DNA follows: TGCAGTGCTAGTTTAGGCCGGGGGAATAATGAAAAACTGTTTTTT. Translation gives CSASLGRGNNEKLFF. V gene TRBV20-1 combines with J gene TRBJ1-4; TRBD1 is a possible D gene (5 bases). V was clipped by 3 bases and J by 4 bases, with 15 bases between them. Germline CDR1 reads DFQATT; CDR2 reads SNEGSKA (reference sequence). The CDR3 loop spans 15 amino acids.

DNA of the CDR3: TGTGCCAGCAGCTTGGGGGGACAGGGAATCCTGAATGAGCAGTTCTTC. The encoded protein is CASSLGGQGILNEQFF. The chain recombines TRBV5-4 with TRBJ2-1; 9 nucleotides agree with TRBD1. Germline CDR1 is SGHNT and CDR2 is YYREEE (reference sequence). V gave up 0 bases and J gave up 7 bases; unmatched junction bases: 8. The CDR3 spans 16 residues.